The 2 T cell receptor beta chains reported below all come from one sample, sequenced in a study of blood T cell repertoires in COVID-19. Assay: immunoSEQ multiplex PCR; the TCRdb copy retains only in-frame clones and omits some. This sample carries about 280,000 clones, approximately 86% of them seen once, and the ten largest clones take about 10%. The sequencing input was peripheral blood. The origin of the receptors is a man aged 35 to 55 with active or convalescent COVID-19.

The chain uses TRBV7-3 and TRBJ2-2, with D unclear. With 5 bases removed from V and 3 bases from J, the gap between germline ends came to 16 bases. Per germline, CDR1 SGHTA and CDR2 FQGTGA. The CDR3 is 16 residues long. Written as DNA, the CDR3 is TGTGCCAGCAGCCGCCAAGGAGTAGAAGACACCGGGGAGCTGTTTTTT. Translating gives CASSRQGVEDTGELFF.

The rearrangement links TRBV5-4 to TRBJ2-7; D unclear. The V gene lost 4 bases and the J gene lost 0 bases, with 5 bases spanning the gap. From germline, CDR1 is SGHNT and CDR2 YYREEE (reference sequence). This CDR3 has 12 residues. The CDR3 sequence is CASSVSSYEQYF. CDR3 nucleotide sequence: TGTGCCAGCAGCGTCAGCTCCTACGAGCAGTACTTC.